These T cell receptor beta chains were read from a single sample in a study of blood T cell repertoires in COVID-19. The method was immunoSEQ multiplex PCR; TCRdb's version includes in-frame clones alone and lacks a portion of them. The sample holds about 150,000 clones, 80% to 90% seen once. The sample was peripheral blood. The receptors were gathered from a man between 65 and 85 years old with acute or convalescent COVID-19. The CDR3 runs from the conserved cysteine through the conserved F or W. The D gene is left open where the match is weak. Only part of the rows carry a size: once, few, many, or a class if the clone is expanded.

D	V	J	size	DNA	CDR3
TRBD2	TRBV6-5	TRBJ2-7	NA	TGTGCCAGCAGTCGGACTAGCAGATTCGAGCAGTACTTC	CASSRTSRFEQYF
NA	TRBV7-2	TRBJ1-4	NA	TGTGCCAGCAGCTTGGACAGATTTAATGAAAAACTGTTTTTT	CASSLDRFNEKLFF
NA	TRBV3-1/TRBV3-2	TRBJ1-3	NA	TGTGCCAGCAGCCAAGCAGGGTCACCAGGCGGAAACACCATATATTTT	CASSQAGSPGGNTIYF
TRBD2	TRBV24-1	TRBJ2-5	few	TGTGCCACCAGTGATCCATTAGCGGGAGTAGAGACCCAGTACTTC	CATSDPLAGVETQYF
NA	TRBV28	TRBJ1-1	NA	TGTGCCAGCAGTTCCGATACAGGAATCGGTGTCGCTGAAGCTTTCTTT	CASSSDTGIGVAEAFF
TRBD2	TRBV15	TRBJ2-5	NA	TGTGCCACCAGCAGAGGGACTAGCGGGACCCGCCAAGAGACCCAGTACTTC	CATSRGTSGTRQETQYF
TRBD2	TRBV19	TRBJ2-7	NA	TGTGCCAGTAGTATAGCCGCGGGGGGGTACGAGCAGTACTTC	CASSIAAGGYEQYF
TRBD1	TRBV15	TRBJ2-7	NA	TGTGCCACCAGCAGCTGGACAGGGACCTACGAGCAGTACTTC	CATSSWTGTYEQYF
NA	TRBV5-4	TRBJ1-2	NA	TGTGCCAGCAGCTTTACGGGCGGGCCCTATGGCTACACCTTC	CASSFTGGPYGYTF
NA	TRBV9	TRBJ2-6	NA	TGTGCCAGCAGTGGGGCCTTTGGGGCCAACGTCCTGACTTTC	CASSGAFGANVLTF
TRBD1	TRBV18	TRBJ2-7	NA	TGTGCCAGCTCACCGCCGACAGGGGGTCCCTACGAGCAGTACTTC	CASSPPTGGPYEQYF
TRBD2	TRBV2	TRBJ2-1	NA	TGTGCCAGCAGTGAAGCGCTCCTAGCGGGAGGGGATAATGAGCAGTTCTTC	CASSEALLAGGDNEQFF
NA	TRBV19	TRBJ2-1	NA	TGTGCCAGTAGTATAGCCCTTTACAGCCTTTTATCCTACAATGAGCAGTTCTTC	CASSIALYSLLSYNEQFF
NA	TRBV27	TRBJ1-2	NA	TGTGCCAGCAAAGTAACCGGACAGATCAACTATGGCTACACCTTC	CASKVTGQINYGYTF
NA	TRBV15	TRBJ1-4	NA	TGTGCCACCAGAAAAATTACCGTTGGAGATGAAAAACTGTTTTTT	CATRKITVGDEKLFF
NA	TRBV7-3	TRBJ1-1	NA	TGTGCCAGCAGCTTAACGCACGGGACTGAAGCTTTCTTT	CASSLTHGTEAFF
NA	TRBV6-5	TRBJ2-7	NA	TGTGCCAGCACAGGGACTGGCCGGCAGTACTTC	CASTGTGRQYF
TRBD1	TRBV6-1	TRBJ1-3	NA	TGTGCCAGCAGTGATAGGAGACAGGGGGCTGGAAACACCATATATTTT	CASSDRRQGAGNTIYF
TRBD1	TRBV14	TRBJ2-5	NA	TGTGCCAGCAGCCGGGACAGGAGTTGGGAGACCCAGTACTTC	CASSRDRSWETQYF
TRBD1	TRBV28	TRBJ1-4	NA	TGTGCCAGCAGTTGGGACAGAAATGAAAAACTGTTTTTT	CASSWDRNEKLFF
NA	TRBV2	TRBJ2-1	NA	TGTGCCAGCAGTGAACTTCTTATTTCCTACAATGAGCAGTTCTTC	CASSELLISYNEQFF
TRBD2	TRBV4-1	TRBJ2-3	NA	TGCGCCAGCAGCCAACGGACTAGTAGGGACGATACGCAGTATTTT	CASSQRTSRDDTQYF
NA	TRBV18	TRBJ1-2	NA	TGTGCCAGCTCACCAAAGCCGAACAACTATGGCTACACCTTC	CASSPKPNNYGYTF
NA	TRBV19	TRBJ1-4	NA	TGTGCCAGTAGTATAGCTGCAGGGCTGGGAGAAAAACTGTTTTTT	CASSIAAGLGEKLFF
NA	TRBV7-3	TRBJ2-2	NA	TGTGCCAGCAGCCCGCAGGGGCGGAGGAACACCGGGGAGCTGTTTTTT	CASSPQGRRNTGELFF
NA	TRBV27	TRBJ1-2	NA	TGTGCCAGCAGTTTATCTGAGGTTCATGGCTACACCTTC	CASSLSEVHGYTF
TRBD2	TRBV11-1	TRBJ2-1	NA	TGTGCCAGCAGCTTAGGGACTAGCGGGAGGCAGTTCTTC	CASSLGTSGRQFF
TRBD2	TRBV7-8	TRBJ2-7	NA	TGTGCCAGCAGCTTAGGGCTAGCGGGCTACGAGCAGTACTTC	CASSLGLAGYEQYF
TRBD1	TRBV18	TRBJ1-4	NA	TGTGCCAGCTCACCCGACAGGGCTGAAAAACTGTTTTTT	CASSPDRAEKLFF
TRBD1	TRBV7-2	TRBJ1-3	NA	TGTGCCAGCAGCGAGAGACAGGGTCGGCTATATTTT	CASSERQGRLYF
NA	TRBV6-5	TRBJ2-7	NA	TGTGCCAGCAGTTACGGCATCTCCTCCTACGAGCAGTACTTC	CASSYGISSYEQYF
NA	TRBV19	TRBJ1-1	NA	TGTGCCAGTAGTGCCCACCAGGGGCGGGCTGAAGCTTTCTTT	CASSAHQGRAEAFF
TRBD1	TRBV7-9	TRBJ1-6	many	TGTGCCAGCAGCACGGGACAGGCTAATTCACCCCTCCACTTT	CASSTGQANSPLHF
NA	TRBV28	TRBJ1-5	NA	TGTGCCAGCAGTTCGGCAGGGGATCAGCCCCAGCATTTT	CASSSAGDQPQHF
NA	TRBV4-3	TRBJ2-1	NA	TGCGCCAGCAGCCAAGTGACGGGAAACAATGAGCAGTTCTTC	CASSQVTGNNEQFF
TRBD1	TRBV11-1	TRBJ2-1	NA	TGTGCCAGCAGCTCGGACAGGGTTACCGATGAGCAGTTCTTC	CASSSDRVTDEQFF
NA	TRBV27	TRBJ2-6	NA	TGTGCCAGCAGTTTACAGGGAGGCTCTGGGGCCAACGTCCTGACTTTC	CASSLQGGSGANVLTF
NA	TRBV5-1	TRBJ1-6	NA	TGCGCCAGCAGCTTGAGGGTACAGGGATCGACCTATAATTCACCCCTCCACTTT	CASSLRVQGSTYNSPLHF
TRBD2	TRBV7-8	TRBJ2-1	NA	TGTGCCAGCAGCTCCGAACATAGCGGGGCTGGCTCCTACAATGAGCAGTTCTTC	CASSSEHSGAGSYNEQFF
TRBD1	TRBV6-2/TRBV6-3	TRBJ2-1	NA	TGTGCCAGCAGTTACTCACGGACAGGGCCGTACAATGAGCAGTTCTTC	CASSYSRTGPYNEQFF
TRBD2	TRBV7-2	TRBJ2-3	NA	TGTGCCAGCAGCACCTCACTAGCGGGAGGGGTATCAGATACGCAGTATTTT	CASSTSLAGGVSDTQYF
NA	TRBV25-1	TRBJ1-2	NA	TGTGCCAGCAGTGAATATAAGCGGGATAAGGCTGGCTACACCTTC	CASSEYKRDKAGYTF
NA	TRBV30	TRBJ1-1	NA	TGTGCCTACACCCCTCTAGCCGTGAACACTGAAGCTTTCTTT	CAYTPLAVNTEAFF
TRBD2	TRBV7-2	TRBJ2-2	few	TGTGCCAGCAGACTAGCGGGTGAACTAGCCGGGGAGCTGTTTTTT	CASRLAGELAGELFF
TRBD2	TRBV9	TRBJ2-7	NA	TGTGCCAGCAGCGTAGGTTCTAGCGGATCCTACGAGCAGTACTTC	CASSVGSSGSYEQYF
NA	TRBV6-2/TRBV6-3	TRBJ2-4	NA	TGTGCCAGCAGTTACCCTCGCGGGACAGTAAACATTCAGTACTTC	CASSYPRGTVNIQYF
NA	TRBV5-5	TRBJ2-3	NA	TGTGCCAGCAGCTTGGCCACCGGGGGTAGCACAGATACGCAGTATTTT	CASSLATGGSTDTQYF
TRBD1	TRBV7-2	TRBJ1-2	NA	TGTGCCAGCAGACTTAACAGGGGGAACTATGGCTACACCTTC	CASRLNRGNYGYTF
TRBD1	TRBV14	TRBJ2-2	NA	TGTGCCAGCAGCCGTTGGACAGGGAGCACCGGGGAGCTGTTTTTT	CASSRWTGSTGELFF
TRBD1	TRBV19	TRBJ2-1	NA	TGTGCCAGTAGGCTCCGGGACAGGGGGTCTGGGGAAGGGGAGCAGTTCTTC	CASRLRDRGSGEGEQFF
NA	TRBV11-3	TRBJ2-2	NA	TGTGCCAGCAGCTTACGGTCCGGGGAGCTGTTTTTT	CASSLRSGELFF
TRBD2	TRBV15	TRBJ2-1	NA	TGTGCCACCAGCAGACCGGGAGGGGGGCAGTTCTTC	CATSRPGGGQFF
TRBD1	TRBV18	TRBJ1-6	NA	TGTGCCAGCTCACTCGGGACAGAGAATTCACCCCTCCACTTT	CASSLGTENSPLHF
TRBD1	TRBV24-1	TRBJ2-2	once	TGTGCCACCAGTGTCCCGGACAGGGAGGCCACCGGGGAGCTGTTTTTT	CATSVPDREATGELFF
TRBD2	TRBV12-5	TRBJ2-1	NA	TGTGCTAGTGGTTTGGCCCTAGCGGGAGGCCCCTACAATGAGCAGTTCTTC	CASGLALAGGPYNEQFF
NA	TRBV21-1	TRBJ2-7	NA	TGTGCCAGCAGCAAAGCGCGGAATCGACTAGCGGTACTCTCCTACGAGCAGTACTTC	CASSKARNRLAVLSYEQYF